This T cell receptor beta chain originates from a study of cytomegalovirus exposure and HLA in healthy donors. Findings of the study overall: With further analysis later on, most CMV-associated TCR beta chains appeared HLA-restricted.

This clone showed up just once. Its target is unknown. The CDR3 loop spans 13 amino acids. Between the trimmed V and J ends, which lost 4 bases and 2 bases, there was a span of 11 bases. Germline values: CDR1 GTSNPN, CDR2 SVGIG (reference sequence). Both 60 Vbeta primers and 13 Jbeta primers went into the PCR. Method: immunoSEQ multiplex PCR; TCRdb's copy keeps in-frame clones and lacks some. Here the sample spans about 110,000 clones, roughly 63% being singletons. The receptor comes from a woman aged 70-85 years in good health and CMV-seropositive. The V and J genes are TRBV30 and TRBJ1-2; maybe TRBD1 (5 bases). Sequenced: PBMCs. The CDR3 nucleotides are TGTGCCTGGAACCCCGGGGGGAACTATGGCTACACCTTC. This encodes CAWNPGGNYGYTF.